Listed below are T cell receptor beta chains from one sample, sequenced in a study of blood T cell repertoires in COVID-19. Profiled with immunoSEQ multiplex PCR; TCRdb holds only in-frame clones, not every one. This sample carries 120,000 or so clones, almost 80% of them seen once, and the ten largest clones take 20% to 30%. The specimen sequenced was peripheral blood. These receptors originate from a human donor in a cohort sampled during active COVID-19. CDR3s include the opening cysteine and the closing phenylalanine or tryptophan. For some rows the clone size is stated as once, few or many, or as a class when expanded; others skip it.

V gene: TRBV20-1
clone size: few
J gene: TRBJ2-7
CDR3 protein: CSAREGNRQYF

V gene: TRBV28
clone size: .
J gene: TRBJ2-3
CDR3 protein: CASSQQWDTQYF

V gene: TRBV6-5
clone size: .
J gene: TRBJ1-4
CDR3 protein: CASSKEGSEKLFF

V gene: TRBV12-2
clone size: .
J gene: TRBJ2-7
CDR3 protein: CASRRGQGIIYEQYF

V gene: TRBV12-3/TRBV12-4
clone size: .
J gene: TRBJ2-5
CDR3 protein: CASSSGLRETQYF

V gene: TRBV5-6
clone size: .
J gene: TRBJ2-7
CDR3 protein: CASSLFRDGFRDEQYF

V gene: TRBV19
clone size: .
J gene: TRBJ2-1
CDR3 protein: CASSYNLGTSGHKQFF

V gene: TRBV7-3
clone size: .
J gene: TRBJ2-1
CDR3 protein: CASSSGLAGTNEQFF

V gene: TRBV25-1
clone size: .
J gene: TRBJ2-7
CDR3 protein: CASSPMSSSYEQYF

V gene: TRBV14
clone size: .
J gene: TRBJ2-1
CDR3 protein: CASSQERIGGGYNEQFF

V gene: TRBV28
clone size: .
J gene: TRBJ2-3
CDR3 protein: CAVGAITDTQYF

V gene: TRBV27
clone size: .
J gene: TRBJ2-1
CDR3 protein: CASSLSGGARNEQFF

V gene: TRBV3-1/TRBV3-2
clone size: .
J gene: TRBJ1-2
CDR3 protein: CASSQGRTGGYTF

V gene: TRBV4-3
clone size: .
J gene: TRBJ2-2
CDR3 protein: CASSQRSGTSGAGELFF

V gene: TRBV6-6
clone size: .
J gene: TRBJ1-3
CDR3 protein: CASSGAGTGSGNTIYF

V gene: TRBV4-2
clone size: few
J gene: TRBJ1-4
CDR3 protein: CASSQSYQGPGGNEKLFF

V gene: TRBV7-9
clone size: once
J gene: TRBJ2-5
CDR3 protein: CASLLGGAEGTQYF

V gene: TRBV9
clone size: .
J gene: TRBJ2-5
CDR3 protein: CASSVGSGGAGQETQYF

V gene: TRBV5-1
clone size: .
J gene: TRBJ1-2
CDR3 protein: CASSLEGRTGSGYTF

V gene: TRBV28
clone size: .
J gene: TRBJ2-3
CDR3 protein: CASRGQKGADTQYF

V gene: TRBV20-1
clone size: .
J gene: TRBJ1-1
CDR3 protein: CRGQGPEAFF

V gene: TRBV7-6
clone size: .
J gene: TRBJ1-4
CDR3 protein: CASSMGQITTNEKLFF